This T cell receptor (beta chain) was retrieved from a study of patients and donors after allogeneic stem cell transplantation. One entry per CDR3 protein results from TCRdb running MiXCR on the RT-PCR reads. The data show about 72,000 distinct CDR3 sequences, less than 30% seen once. The V end lost 0 bases, the J end lost 1 base, and 12 bases lay between the germline ends. Germline V CDR1 and CDR2: SGHDT, YYEEEE. This CDR3 comprises 16 residues. This clonotype appeared a single time. The chain recombines TRBV5-6 with TRBJ2-3, with D uncertain. Sequencing was carried out using blood, either unsorted or a sorted T cell fraction (not recorded which). This clonotype originated in a human donor who was either an allogeneic HSCT recipient or a stem cell or donor lymphocyte infusion donor (not recorded which). It is not recorded whose cells these are; they may come from a transplant donor. The CDR3 reads CASSLAVTRGTDTQYF. The CDR3 DNA follows: TGTGCCAGCAGCTTGGCCGTGACCCGGGGCACAGATACGCAGTATTTT.